The entry below describes one T cell receptor (beta chain). What it recognizes is unknown. At a deep level, the assay was run. Per sorted-subset replicate PCR, input was approximately 210 ng DNA, representing roughly 29,000 T cell genomes. Libraries were prepared by immunoSEQ multiplex PCR; TCRdb keeps only in-frame clonotypes and omits some of them. The top ten hold 1.2% of the sample, which has 1.5 million to 2.5 million clones, around 96% seen once. In the naive CD8 group, cells lacked CD45RO and were positively selected for CCR7, so terminally differentiated effector memory CD45RA+ cells were left out. The donors, all of them Caucasian adults, lived in Nashville, Tennessee. The sample originates from a study of shared clonotypes between healthy human individuals. Regarding the study as a whole: Clonotype sharing among donors was expected to depend on sequencing depth.

V lost 4 bases to trimming and J lost 2 bases; unmatched junction nucleotides: 9. Germline V gene sequence: CDR1 GTSNPN, CDR2 SVGIG (reference sequence). This CDR3 region has 15 residues. The sequence came from a man between 18 and 29 years old in good health. V is TRBV30 and J is TRBJ2-3; 7 nucleotides agree with TRBD1. The source material was naive CD8+ T cells sorted from blood. As DNA, the CDR3 is TGTGCCTGGACCCCAGCGAGGGGGCCCACAGATACGCAGTATTTT. Amino acid sequence: CAWTPARGPTDTQYF.